A selection of T cell receptor beta chains follows, all from one sample in a study of siplizumab effects on memory and regulatory T cells. Sequencing was performed with immunoSEQ multiplex PCR; in TCRdb, only in-frame clones are kept and a portion is missing. The table has about 100,000 clones, approximately 94% seen once. Material: non-Treg CD4+ T cells sorted from blood. The receptors shown here come from a human donor in good health. The CDR3 runs from the conserved cysteine through the conserved F or W. A D gene is named only where the DNA matches it firmly. Where a row states a size, it is once, few, many or the class of an expanded clone; other rows omit it.

TGTGCCAGCGGGACTAGCGGGAGAATGAAGCAGTTCAATGAGCAGTTCTTC | CASGTSGRMKQFNEQFF | . | TRBJ2-1 | TRBV21-1 | .
TGTGCCACCAGCAGAGATAGAGGAGACGGGCAGCCCCAGCATTTT | CATSRDRGDGQPQHF | . | TRBJ1-5 | TRBV15 | .
TGTGCCAGTAGTCCCACAACTAGCGGGAAGCTCGATACGCAGTATTTT | CASSPTTSGKLDTQYF | TRBD2 | TRBJ2-3 | TRBV19 | .
TGTGCCAGTAGTCCCCGAGTATCAAATTGGGAGAGCAATCAGCCCCAGCATTTT | CASSPRVSNWESNQPQHF | . | TRBJ1-5 | TRBV19 | .
TGTGCCAGCAGCTTTTCCGACAAATCTGGCACCATATATTTT | CASSFSDKSGTIYF | . | TRBJ1-3 | TRBV7-2 | .
TGCGCCAGCAGCTTTGAGGTTTCCTACGAGCAGTACTTC | CASSFEVSYEQYF | . | TRBJ2-7 | TRBV5-1 | .
TGCGCCAGCAGGGGGCAGATGAACACCGGGGAGCTGTTTTTT | CASRGQMNTGELFF | . | TRBJ2-2 | TRBV10-1 | .
TGTGCCAGCTCACCAGTACCGGGACTAGCGGGAGCGCTCTCTGGGGCCAACGTCCTGACTTTC | CASSPVPGLAGALSGANVLTF | TRBD2 | TRBJ2-6 | TRBV18 | .
TGCAGCGTGGATCTAGCGGGGGCCATTCAGTACTTC | CSVDLAGAIQYF | TRBD2 | TRBJ2-4 | TRBV29-1 | once
TGTGCCAGCAGCTTAGCCGCCGGTGAAGGGGTGTTCGAGCAGTACTTC | CASSLAAGEGVFEQYF | . | TRBJ2-7 | TRBV7-2 | .
TGCAGCGCTTGGAGGAGCGGAGGAGCAGATACGCAGTATTTT | CSAWRSGGADTQYF | . | TRBJ2-3 | TRBV29-1 | .
TGTGCCAGCTCACCCCGACAGGGGGCGCAAGAGACCCAGTACTTC | CASSPRQGAQETQYF | TRBD1 | TRBJ2-5 | TRBV18 | .
TGTGCCAGCAGCTTAGATTTGGGGAGAACGCCAGATACGCAGTATTTT | CASSLDLGRTPDTQYF | . | TRBJ2-3 | TRBV11-2 | .
TGTGCCAGCAGCTTAGACTCTAGCTCCTACAATGAGCAGTTCTTC | CASSLDSSSYNEQFF | . | TRBJ2-1 | TRBV11-2 | once
TGTGCCAGCAGGGTAGACAGGGCAGCTACGCAGTATTTT | CASRVDRAATQYF | TRBD1 | TRBJ2-3 | TRBV6-1 | .
TGTGCCAGCAGTTACCGGCCCCCCTACGAGCAGTACTTC | CASSYRPPYEQYF | . | TRBJ2-7 | TRBV6-5 | .
TGTGCCAGCAGCCTGTTAGCGGGAGGGATCACAGATACGCAGTATTTT | CASSLLAGGITDTQYF | TRBD2 | TRBJ2-3 | TRBV9 | .
TGTGCCATCAGCCGCGATCAGGGTGCCAATGAGCAGTTCTTC | CAISRDQGANEQFF | . | TRBJ2-1 | TRBV10-3 | .
TGTGCCAGTAGCGGCAGGGTTGTCACAGATACGCAGTATTTT | CASSGRVVTDTQYF | . | TRBJ2-3 | TRBV19 | .
TGTGCCAGCAGTTTACTAAGGCAGGGGGCGGATAGGACTAATGAAAAACTGTTTTTT | CASSLLRQGADRTNEKLFF | TRBD1 | TRBJ1-4 | TRBV27 | .
TGTGCCAGCAGCTCAGGGGGCGCCACCCAGGAGACCCAGTACTTC | CASSSGGATQETQYF | TRBD1 | TRBJ2-5 | TRBV28 | .
TGTGCCAGTACCTCACCCGGACAAAGAGAGACCCAGTACTTC | CASTSPGQRETQYF | . | TRBJ2-5 | TRBV19 | .
TGTGCCAGCGGACTCAGGGCACCTACAGATACGCAGTATTTT | CASGLRAPTDTQYF | . | TRBJ2-3 | TRBV6-6 | .
TGTGCCAGCAGCCTGGGAGGGGGTCAAGAGACCCAGTACTTC | CASSLGGGQETQYF | . | TRBJ2-5 | TRBV4-2 | .
TGCGCCAGCAGCTTTTTGGCAGGTACAGGCACCGGGGAGCTGTTTTTT | CASSFLAGTGTGELFF | . | TRBJ2-2 | TRBV5-1 | .
TGCACCAGCAGCCACCAGACTCTAGGGAGGTCGGAGACCCAGTACTTC | CTSSHQTLGRSETQYF | . | TRBJ2-5 | TRBV1 | .
TGTGCCAGTAGTATCCGGGTGATCGAGACCCAGTACTTC | CASSIRVIETQYF | . | TRBJ2-5 | TRBV19 | .
TGCGCCAGCAGCCCGAGGACAGGGCAAGAGACCCAGTACTTC | CASSPRTGQETQYF | TRBD1 | TRBJ2-5 | TRBV5-1 | .
TGTGCCAGCAGTTTATCAGGGAGCTCTGGAAACACCATATATTTT | CASSLSGSSGNTIYF | . | TRBJ1-3 | TRBV28 | .
TGTGCCAGCTCACCACAGGGGCCTCTTGAAAAACTGTTTTTT | CASSPQGPLEKLFF | . | TRBJ1-4 | TRBV18 | once
TGTGCCAGCAGTCCTCCATTAGCCGGAGGGCGGGCCGATGAGCAGTTCTTC | CASSPPLAGGRADEQFF | . | TRBJ2-1 | TRBV28 | .
TGTGCCAGCAGAAGACAGGGTTTCAACGAGCAGTACTTC | CASRRQGFNEQYF | TRBD1 | TRBJ2-7 | TRBV5-8 | .
TGTGCCAGTAGTAGCCTCCGGGACAGGGGTGGGGAGACCCAGTACTTC | CASSSLRDRGGETQYF | TRBD1 | TRBJ2-5 | TRBV19 | .
TGTGCCAGCAGAGACTTCTTCACTGAAGCTTTCTTT | CASRDFFTEAFF | . | TRBJ1-1 | TRBV28 | .
TGTGCCAGCTCACCACCGAGGTCTAGCGGGAGCGGCGCCTCCTACAATGAGCAGTTCTTC | CASSPPRSSGSGASYNEQFF | TRBD2 | TRBJ2-1 | TRBV18 | .
TGTGCCAGAAGCCCCCCCGAGCAGTACTTC | CARSPPEQYF | . | TRBJ2-7 | TRBV5-3 | .
TGTGCCAGCAGTTTAAGTGTCAGAGCCTACGAGCAGTACTTC | CASSLSVRAYEQYF | . | TRBJ2-7 | TRBV27 | .
TGTGCCAGCAGTTCTAGCACAGATACGCAGTATTTT | CASSSSTDTQYF | . | TRBJ2-3 | TRBV11-2 | .
TGTGCCAGCAGCCGAGGGGGGCCCTTGGCTAATGAAAAACTGTTTTTT | CASSRGGPLANEKLFF | . | TRBJ1-4 | TRBV5-6 | .
TGTGCCAGCAGTACCCCGACAGGGAGGTACGAGCAGTACTTC | CASSTPTGRYEQYF | . | TRBJ2-7 | TRBV6-5 | .
TGTGCCAGCAGTTTATCCGGGACAGAATTTAACTATGGCTACACCTTC | CASSLSGTEFNYGYTF | TRBD1 | TRBJ1-2 | TRBV27 | .
TGTGCCAGCTCAAAACCGGGACAGCTCTACGAGCAGTACTTC | CASSKPGQLYEQYF | TRBD1 | TRBJ2-7 | TRBV18 | once
TGTGCCAGCACCCCGGGTGGGGGGGCCAACGTCCTGACTTTC | CASTPGGGANVLTF | . | TRBJ2-6 | TRBV7-3 | .
TGCGCCAGCAGCACGGCGGGTAGCGGAAACACCATATATTTT | CASSTAGSGNTIYF | . | TRBJ1-3 | TRBV5-1 | once
. | CASSLAFRFGELFF | . | TRBJ2-2 | TRBV5-8 | .
TGTGCCAGCAGCTCCTTACACTCATACGCCCAGCATTTT | CASSSLHSYAQHF | . | TRBJ1-5 | TRBV7-9 | .
TGCGCCAGCAGTGCGGGACAGATGAACACTGAAGCTTTCTTT | CASSAGQMNTEAFF | TRBD1 | TRBJ1-1 | TRBV10-1 | few
TGTGCCAGCAGCTTGGTGGGGGGAGTGTCAGCTTTCTTT | CASSLVGGVSAFF | . | TRBJ1-1 | TRBV5-4 | .
TGTGCCAGCAGTTTCTTTGCTAACTATGGCTACACCTTC | CASSFFANYGYTF | . | TRBJ1-2 | TRBV27 | .
TGTGCCAGCTCCCCCTCGGGCGTTGAAGCTTTCTTT | CASSPSGVEAFF | . | TRBJ1-1 | TRBV18 | .
TGCGCCAGCAGCTCGTACGATAATTCACCCCTCCACTTT | CASSSYDNSPLHF | . | TRBJ1-6 | TRBV5-1 | .
TGCGCCAGCAGCTTGGACAGATTCCAGCAGGCTAACTATGGCTACACCTTC | CASSLDRFQQANYGYTF | . | TRBJ1-2 | TRBV5-1 | .
TGTGCCAGTAGTATTCCCCGTCCTCGCCCCTCACTGGCGGCTTTCTTT | CASSIPRPRPSLAAFF | . | TRBJ1-1 | TRBV19 | once
TGTGCCAGCAGGAAAAACAATGAGCAGTTCTTC | CASRKNNEQFF | . | TRBJ2-1 | TRBV6-6 | .
TGTGCCAGCAGAGTAGAGGGCAGGGGTTCCTACAATGAGCAGTTCTTC | CASRVEGRGSYNEQFF | . | TRBJ2-1 | TRBV25-1 | .
TGCGCCAGCAGCTTACAATCGGGTCAGCCCCAGCATTTT | CASSLQSGQPQHF | . | TRBJ1-5 | TRBV5-1 | .
TGTGCCATCAGGGCCTCCAGCTCCTACAATGAGCAGTTCTTC | CAIRASSSYNEQFF | . | TRBJ2-1 | TRBV10-3 | .
TGTGCCAGTAGTATCGGGACAGGGGGCGACGAGCAGTACTTC | CASSIGTGGDEQYF | TRBD1 | TRBJ2-7 | TRBV19 | .
TGTGCCAGCAGCCCGTCGGGACAGGGAACAAGGGACGAGCAGTTCTTC | CASSPSGQGTRDEQFF | TRBD1 | TRBJ2-1 | TRBV7-8 | .